The 7 T cell receptor beta chains below come from one sample, sequenced in a study of blood T cell repertoires in COVID-19. Assay used: immunoSEQ multiplex PCR; TCRdb lists only in-frame clones, some missing. The sample has 110,000 or so clones; roughly four fifths are singletons. The material sequenced was peripheral blood. Receptor source: a human donor in a cohort sampled during active COVID-19.

The chain recombines TRBV5-4 with TRBJ1-6; TRBD1 matches 8 bases. The CDR3 is made up of 18 amino acids. CDR1 is SGHNT, CDR2 YYREEE, per germline (reference sequence). V lost 4 bases, J lost 0 bases, and 9 bases stayed unmatched. The CDR3 DNA reads TGTGCCAGCAGCACGCCCCAGGGGGCTAGCTCCTATAATTCACCCCTCCACTTT. Its protein is CASSTPQGASSYNSPLHF.

This clone occurred a few times. The V call is TRBV29-1, the J call TRBJ1-1; D not certain. The germline V gene has CDR1 SQVTM and CDR2 ANQGSEA. The length of the CDR3 is 12 residues. V was shortened by 4 bases and J by 0 bases, with 6 bases between the two germline ends. CDR3 loop: CSVGHLNTEAFF. The CDR3 region has the DNA TGCAGCGTTGGACACCTGAACACTGAAGCTTTCTTT.

The chain couples TRBV12-2 to TRBJ2-7; the DNA was not used to check the table's D call, TRBD1. TRBV12-2 is listed as a pseudogene. The CDR3 covers 14 residues. CDR3 DNA sequence: TGTGCAAGTCGCCCTTTACAGGGGTACTACGAGCAGTACTTC. This translates into CASRPLQGYYEQYF.

The CDR3 DNA follows: TGTGCCAGCAGTTTACAGGGATCGATAGGGCAGCCCCAGCATTTT. Translated: CASSLQGSIGQPQHF. V and J are TRBV27 and TRBJ1-5, with D tentatively TRBD1 (5 bases). CDR1 is MNHEY and CDR2 is SMNVEV in the germline V gene (reference sequence). V was shortened by 2 bases and J by 7 bases, with 15 bases between the two germline ends. This CDR3 region has 15 residues.

This clone was observed once. CDR3 in amino acids: CASSLELLYGYTF. In DNA, the CDR3 is TGTGCCAGCAGCTTAGAACTATTATATGGCTACACCTTC. The gene calls are TRBV7-8 and TRBJ1-2; D is unclear. CDR1 and CDR2 (germline): SGHVS, FQNEAQ. The CDR3 spans 13 residues. Trimming removed 1 base at V and 5 bases at J, with 8 bases between.

This clone was observed a few times. V is TRBV3-1 (or the pseudogene TRBV3-2) and J is TRBJ1-3; D unresolved. V shed 4 bases and J shed 3 bases, with 13 bases lying between them. Per the germline V gene, CDR1 is LGHDT and CDR2 is YNNKEL (reference sequence). The CDR3 consists of 15 residues. CDR3 region: CASSPQLSFGNTIYF. The CDR3 DNA reads as TGTGCCAGCAGCCCACAATTATCTTTTGGAAACACCATATATTTT.

The V gene is TRBV3-1 (or the pseudogene TRBV3-2), the J gene TRBJ1-3; D perhaps matches TRBD1 (5 bases). There are 15 residues in the CDR3. V lost 4 bases and J lost 0, with 10 bases in between. Germline CDR1 LGHDT, CDR2 YNNKEL (reference sequence). Here the CDR3 reads CASSRQSYSGNTIYF. CDR3 DNA sequence: TGTGCCAGCAGCCGACAGTCATACTCTGGAAACACCATATATTTT.